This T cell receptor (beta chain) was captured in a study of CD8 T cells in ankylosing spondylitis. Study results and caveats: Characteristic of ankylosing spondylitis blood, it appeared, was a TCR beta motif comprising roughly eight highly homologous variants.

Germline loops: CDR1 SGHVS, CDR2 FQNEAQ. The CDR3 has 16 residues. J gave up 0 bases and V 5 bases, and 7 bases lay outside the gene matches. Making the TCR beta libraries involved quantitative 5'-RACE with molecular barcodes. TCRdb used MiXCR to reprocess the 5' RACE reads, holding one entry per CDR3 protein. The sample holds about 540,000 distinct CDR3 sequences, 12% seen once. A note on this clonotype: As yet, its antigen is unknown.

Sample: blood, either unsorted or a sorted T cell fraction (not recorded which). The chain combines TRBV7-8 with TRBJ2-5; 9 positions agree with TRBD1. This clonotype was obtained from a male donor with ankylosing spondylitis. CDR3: CASSPQGAGYQETQYF. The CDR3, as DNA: TGTGCCAGCAGCCCACAGGGGGCAGGATACCAAGAGACCCAGTACTTC.